This TCR beta chain originates from a study of cytomegalovirus exposure and HLA in healthy donors. Study-wide points: Cytomegalovirus status was reportedly diagnosed by the classifier with high specificity and sensitivity.

The PCR was carried out with 60 Vbeta primers and 13 Jbeta primers. Sequencing used immunoSEQ multiplex PCR; TCRdb keeps in-frame clones, though not all of them. Here the sample spans about 98,000 clones, 69% being singletons. Germline lookup yields CDR1 SGDLS and CDR2 YYNGEE. The CDR3 extends over 15 amino acids. Unmatched junction bases numbered 12, after V lost 4 bases and J lost 7 bases. On this clone itself: The antigen remains undetermined.

The chain uses TRBV9 and TRBJ2-7, with 9 bases lining up with TRBD1. The sequence was obtained from a female donor in good health and CMV-seronegative. Sequenced material: PBMCs. The CDR3 region has the DNA TGTGCCAGCAGCTCGGGACAGGGAGGGCTGAGGGAGCAGTACTTC. Translation: CASSSGQGGLREQYF.